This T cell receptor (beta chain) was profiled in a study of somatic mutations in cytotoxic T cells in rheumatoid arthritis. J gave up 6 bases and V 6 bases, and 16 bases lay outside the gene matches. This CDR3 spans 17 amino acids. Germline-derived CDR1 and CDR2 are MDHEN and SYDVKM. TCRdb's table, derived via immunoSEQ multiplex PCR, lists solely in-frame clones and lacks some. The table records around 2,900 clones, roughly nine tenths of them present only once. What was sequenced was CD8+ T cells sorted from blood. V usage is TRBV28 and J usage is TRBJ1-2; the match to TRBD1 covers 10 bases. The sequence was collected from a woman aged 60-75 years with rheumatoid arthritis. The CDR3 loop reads CASSPGQGERWWDGYTF. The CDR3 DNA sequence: TGTGCCAGCAGCCCAGGACAGGGGGAAAGGTGGTGGGATGGCTACACCTTC.